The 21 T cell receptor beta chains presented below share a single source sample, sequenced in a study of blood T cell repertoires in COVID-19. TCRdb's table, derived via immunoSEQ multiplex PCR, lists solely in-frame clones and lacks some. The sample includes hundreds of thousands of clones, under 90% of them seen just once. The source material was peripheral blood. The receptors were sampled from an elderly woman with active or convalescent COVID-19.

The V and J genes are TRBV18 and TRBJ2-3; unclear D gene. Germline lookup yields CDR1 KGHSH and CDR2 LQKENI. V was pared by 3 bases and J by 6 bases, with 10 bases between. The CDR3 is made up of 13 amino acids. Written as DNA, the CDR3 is TGTGCCAGCTCACCTCCCTTTGTGGATACGCAGTATTTT. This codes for CASSPPFVDTQYF.

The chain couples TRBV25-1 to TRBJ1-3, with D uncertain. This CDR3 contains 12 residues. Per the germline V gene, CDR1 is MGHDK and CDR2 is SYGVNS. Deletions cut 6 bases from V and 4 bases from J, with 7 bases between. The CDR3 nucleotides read TGTGCCAGCAGGACTTCGGGAAACACCATATATTTT. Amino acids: CASRTSGNTIYF.

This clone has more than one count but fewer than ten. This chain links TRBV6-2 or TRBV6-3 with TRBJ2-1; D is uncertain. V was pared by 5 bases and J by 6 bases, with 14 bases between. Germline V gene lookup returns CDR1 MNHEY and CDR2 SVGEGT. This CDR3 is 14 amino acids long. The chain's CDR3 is CASSTPFPGNEQFF. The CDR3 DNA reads TGTGCCAGCAGTACCCCCTTCCCCGGCAATGAGCAGTTCTTC.

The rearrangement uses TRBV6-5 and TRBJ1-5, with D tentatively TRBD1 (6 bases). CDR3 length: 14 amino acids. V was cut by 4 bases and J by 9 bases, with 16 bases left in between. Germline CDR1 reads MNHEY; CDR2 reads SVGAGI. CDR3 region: CASSSQGSGRPQHF. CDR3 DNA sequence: TGTGCCAGCAGTTCCCAGGGGTCGGGGCGGCCCCAGCATTTT.

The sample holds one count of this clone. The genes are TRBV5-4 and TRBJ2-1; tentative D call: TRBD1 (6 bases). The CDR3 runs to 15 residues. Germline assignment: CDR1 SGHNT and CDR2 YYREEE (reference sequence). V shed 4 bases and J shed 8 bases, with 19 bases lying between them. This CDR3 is CASSPAGETLYEQFF. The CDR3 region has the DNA TGTGCCAGCAGCCCCGCAGGGGAGACCCTATATGAGCAGTTCTTC.

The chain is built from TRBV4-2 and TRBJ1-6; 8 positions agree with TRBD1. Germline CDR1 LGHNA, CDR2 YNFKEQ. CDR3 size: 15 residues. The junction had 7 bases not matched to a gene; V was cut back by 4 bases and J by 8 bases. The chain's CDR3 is CASSPSRGQDSPLHF. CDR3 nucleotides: TGTGCCAGCAGCCCTAGCAGGGGGCAAGATTCACCCCTCCACTTT.

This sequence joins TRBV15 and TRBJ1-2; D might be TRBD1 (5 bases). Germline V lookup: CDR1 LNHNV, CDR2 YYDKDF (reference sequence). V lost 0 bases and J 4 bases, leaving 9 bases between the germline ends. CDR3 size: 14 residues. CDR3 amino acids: CATSRDFTGYGYTF. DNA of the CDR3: TGTGCCACCAGCAGAGATTTCACAGGCTATGGCTACACCTTC.

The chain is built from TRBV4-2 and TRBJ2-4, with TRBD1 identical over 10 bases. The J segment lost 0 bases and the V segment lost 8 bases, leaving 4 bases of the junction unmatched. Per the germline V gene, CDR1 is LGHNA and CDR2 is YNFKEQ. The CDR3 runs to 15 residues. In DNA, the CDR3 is TGTGCCAGCTCCCGGGACAGGGGAGCCAAAAACATTCAGTACTTC. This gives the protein CASSRDRGAKNIQYF.

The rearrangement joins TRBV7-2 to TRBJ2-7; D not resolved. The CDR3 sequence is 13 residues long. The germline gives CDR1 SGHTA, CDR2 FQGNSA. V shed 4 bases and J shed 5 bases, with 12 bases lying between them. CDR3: CASSSHNPNEQYF. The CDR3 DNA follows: TGTGCCAGCAGCTCCCACAACCCGAACGAGCAGTACTTC.

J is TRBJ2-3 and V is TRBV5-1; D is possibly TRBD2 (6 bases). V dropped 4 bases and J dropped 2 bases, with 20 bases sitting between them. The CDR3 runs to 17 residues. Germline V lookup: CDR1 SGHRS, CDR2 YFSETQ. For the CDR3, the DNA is TGCGCCAGCAGCCCCGCAATCCTTAGCGGAGCCACAGATACGCAGTATTTT. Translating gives CASSPAILSGATDTQYF.

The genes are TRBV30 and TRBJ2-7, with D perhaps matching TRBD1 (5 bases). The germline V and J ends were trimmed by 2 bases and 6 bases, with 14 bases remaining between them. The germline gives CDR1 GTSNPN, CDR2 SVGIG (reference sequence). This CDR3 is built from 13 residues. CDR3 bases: TGTGCCTGGAGTAGGGCCAGGGTCGGCGAGCAGTACTTC. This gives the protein CAWSRARVGEQYF.

CDR3 coding DNA: TGTGCCAGCAGCCATAGCGGGGGGACCTACGAGCAGTACTTC. It specifies CASSHSGGTYEQYF. The gene calls are TRBV7-3 and TRBJ2-7; TRBD2 agrees at 10 bases. Germline trimming cut 5 bases from V and 2 bases from J; bases unmatched to any gene: 3. Germline assignment: CDR1 SGHTA and CDR2 FQGTGA. The CDR3 runs to 14 residues.

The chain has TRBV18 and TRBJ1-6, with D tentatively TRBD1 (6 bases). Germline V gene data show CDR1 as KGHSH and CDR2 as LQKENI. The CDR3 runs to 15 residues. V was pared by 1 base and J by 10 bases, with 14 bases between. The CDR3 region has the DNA TGTGCCAGCTCACCACGGGCAGGGGAGAGCTCACCCCTCCACTTT. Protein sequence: CASSPRAGESSPLHF.

The CDR3 DNA follows: TGTGCCAGCAGTTACCCACAGGGAAAGGAGACCCAGTACTTC. Protein sequence: CASSYPQGKETQYF. The V and J genes are TRBV6-2 or TRBV6-3 and TRBJ2-5; D is perhaps TRBD1 (6 bases). Trimming shortened V by 2 bases and J by 5 bases, and 12 bases separated the two germline ends. This CDR3 comprises 14 residues. The V gene's germline CDR1 is MNHEY and CDR2 SVGEGT.

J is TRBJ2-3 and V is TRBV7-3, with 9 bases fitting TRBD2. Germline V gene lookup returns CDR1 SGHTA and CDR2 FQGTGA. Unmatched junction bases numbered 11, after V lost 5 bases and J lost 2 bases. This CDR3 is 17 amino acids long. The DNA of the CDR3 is TGTGCCAGCAGCCCCGGGGGAGCGGGGGGCCTCACAGATACGCAGTATTTT. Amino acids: CASSPGGAGGLTDTQYF.

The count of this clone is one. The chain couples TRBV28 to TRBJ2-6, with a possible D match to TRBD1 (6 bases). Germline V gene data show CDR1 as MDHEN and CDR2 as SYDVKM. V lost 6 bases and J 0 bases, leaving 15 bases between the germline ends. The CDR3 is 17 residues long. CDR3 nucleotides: TGTGCCAGCAGAGGGGGACATTTGTCCTCTGGGGCCAACGTCCTGACTTTC. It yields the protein CASRGGHLSSGANVLTF. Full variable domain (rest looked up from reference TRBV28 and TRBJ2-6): DVKVTQSSRYLVKRTGEKVFLECVQDMDHENMFWYRQDPGLGLRLIYFSYDVKMKEKGDIPEGYSVSREKKERFSLILESASTNQTSMYLCASRGGHLSSGANVLTFGAGSRLTVL.

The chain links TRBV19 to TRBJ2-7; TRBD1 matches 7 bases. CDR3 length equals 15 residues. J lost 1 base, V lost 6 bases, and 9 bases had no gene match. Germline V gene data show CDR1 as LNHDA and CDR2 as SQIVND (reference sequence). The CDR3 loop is CASSQDRVGSYEQYF. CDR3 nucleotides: TGTGCCAGTAGCCAAGACAGGGTGGGGTCCTACGAGCAGTACTTC.

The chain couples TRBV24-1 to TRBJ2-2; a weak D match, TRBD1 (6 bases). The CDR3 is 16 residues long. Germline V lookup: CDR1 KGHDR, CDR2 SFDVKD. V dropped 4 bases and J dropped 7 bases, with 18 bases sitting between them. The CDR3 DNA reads TGTGCCACCAGTGACCCTTGGGGGCAGGGCGGCGGGGAGCTGTTTTTT. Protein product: CATSDPWGQGGGELFF.

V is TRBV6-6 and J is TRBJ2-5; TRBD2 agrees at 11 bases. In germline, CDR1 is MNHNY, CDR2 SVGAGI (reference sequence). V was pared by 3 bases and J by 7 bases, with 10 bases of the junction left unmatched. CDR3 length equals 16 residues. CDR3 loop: CASSYDSGGAVGTQYF. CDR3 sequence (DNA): TGTGCCAGCAGTTATGATAGCGGGGGGGCAGTGGGGACCCAGTACTTC.

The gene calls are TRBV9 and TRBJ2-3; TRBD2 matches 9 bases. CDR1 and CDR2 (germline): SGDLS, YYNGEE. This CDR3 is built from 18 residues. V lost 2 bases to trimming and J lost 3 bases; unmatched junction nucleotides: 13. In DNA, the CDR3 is TGTGCCAGCAGCGTCGGTAGGGCGGGAGGGCCTAGGACAGATACGCAGTATTTT. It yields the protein CASSVGRAGGPRTDTQYF.

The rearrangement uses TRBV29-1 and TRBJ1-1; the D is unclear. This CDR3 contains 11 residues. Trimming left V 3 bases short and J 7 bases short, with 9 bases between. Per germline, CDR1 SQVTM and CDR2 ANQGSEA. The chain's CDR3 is CSVEGRLEAFF. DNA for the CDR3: TGCAGCGTTGAGGGGAGGCTTGAAGCTTTCTTT.